These T cell receptor beta chains were read from a single sample in a study of cytomegalovirus exposure and HLA in healthy donors. Method: immunoSEQ multiplex PCR; TCRdb's copy keeps in-frame clones and lacks some. This sample has 130,000 or so clones, with about 73% found just once. Sequences were obtained from PBMCs. Receptors originate from a middle-aged woman in good health and CMV-seropositive. CDR3s include the opening cysteine and the closing phenylalanine or tryptophan. D genes are given only for firm matches. Some rows mark clone size as missing; the rest say once, few, many or name a class of expanded clone.

clone size,D gene,CDR3 length,V gene,J gene,CDR3 DNA,CDR3 protein
NA,NA,13,TRBV6-1,TRBJ1-1,TGTGCCAGCACGGAGACAGTGAACACTGAAGCTTTCTTT,CASTETVNTEAFF
NA,TRBD1,15,TRBV5-6,TRBJ1-6,TGTGCCAGCAGCTCCGCGACAGGGACAGTAGGTCCCCTCCACTTT,CASSSATGTVGPLHF
NA,NA,15,TRBV29-1,TRBJ1-3,TGCAGCGTTGGCTCGGGAGGGACCTCTGGAAACACCATATATTTT,CSVGSGGTSGNTIYF
NA,NA,11,TRBV29-1,TRBJ1-1,TGCAGCGTATCCAGGGTCACTGAAGCTTTCTTT,CSVSRVTEAFF
NA,TRBD1,16,TRBV5-1,TRBJ1-2,TGCGCCAGCAGGGTGGAGGGCTGGACAGGGGCCTATGGCTACACCTTC,CASRVEGWTGAYGYTF
once,TRBD1,15,TRBV5-1,TRBJ1-1,TGCGCCAGCAGCTCGGAGGGACAGGGTGGCACTGAAGCTTTCTTT,CASSSEGQGGTEAFF
once,NA,17,TRBV18,TRBJ1-2,TGTGCCAGCTCACCACCGTCCCCCGGGATGGCTAACTATGGCTACACCTTC,CASSPPSPGMANYGYTF
NA,TRBD2,15,TRBV6-1,TRBJ2-5,TGTGCCAGCAAAAGCGGGGGGGCGGGTCAAGAGACCCAGTACTTC,CASKSGGAGQETQYF
NA,NA,9,TRBV3-2,TRBJ2-7,TGTGCCAGCCGGGGCGAGCAGTACTTC,CASRGEQYF
NA,TRBD2,16,TRBV19,TRBJ2-5,TGTGCCAGTAGCGACGGGGGACTAGCGGGGAGGGACGCCCAGTACTTC,CASSDGGLAGRDAQYF
NA,NA,13,TRBV5-4,TRBJ1-1,TGTGCCAGCCGCGGCGGGGGTAACACTGAAGCTTTCTTT,CASRGGGNTEAFF
NA,TRBD1,14,TRBV7-3,TRBJ1-6,TGTGCCAGCAGCTTGACAGGGGTTGGTGCACCCCTCCACTTT,CASSLTGVGAPLHF
few,NA,13,TRBV5-4,TRBJ1-2,TGTGCCAGCAGCTCAACAGGGTCCGATGGCTACACCTTC,CASSSTGSDGYTF
NA,NA,13,TRBV19,TRBJ1-1,TGTGCCAGTAGATGGGGGAGGGACACTGAAGCTTTCTTT,CASRWGRDTEAFF
NA,NA,15,TRBV19,TRBJ2-2,TGTGCCAGTAGTCCCCAGGGGACGAACACCGGGGAGCTGTTTTTT,CASSPQGTNTGELFF
NA,NA,16,TRBV9,TRBJ1-3,TGTGCCAGCAGCGTAGCCCACTCGGGGTCTGGAAACACCATATATTTT,CASSVAHSGSGNTIYF
NA,NA,14,TRBV29-1,TRBJ1-1,TGCAGCGTTGGGACAGCTATCATGAACACTGAAGCTTTCTTT,CSVGTAIMNTEAFF
NA,NA,14,TRBV28,TRBJ2-7,TGTGCCAGCAGTTTACAGGGCCCGACCTACGAGCAGTACTTC,CASSLQGPTYEQYF
NA,NA,15,TRBV2,TRBJ2-7,TGTGCCAGCAGTATGGAGTCAGTTGCATCCTACGAGCAGTACTTC,CASSMESVASYEQYF
NA,TRBD1,15,TRBV7-8,TRBJ1-5,TGTGCCAGCAGCTCCCGGACAGGGGAAAGCCAGCCCCAGCATTTT,CASSSRTGESQPQHF
NA,TRBD1,15,TRBV6-5,TRBJ2-5,TGTGCCAGCAGACCAGGGACAGGCGGGCAAGAGACCCAGTACTTC,CASRPGTGGQETQYF
NA,TRBD1,14,TRBV6-6,TRBJ1-5,TGTGCCAGCAGCCCTGACAGGGTTACTCAGCCCCAGCATTTT,CASSPDRVTQPQHF
NA,NA,14,TRBV28,TRBJ1-2,TGTGCCAGCAGTTTACTGGCCAGGTTCTATGGCTACACCTTC,CASSLLARFYGYTF
NA,NA,16,TRBV6-1,TRBJ2-2,TGTGCCAGCCGTGAAAACTTGAATTCGAACACCGGGGAGCTGTTTTTT,CASRENLNSNTGELFF
NA,NA,16,TRBV5-6,TRBJ1-4,TGTGCCAGCAGCCCGGACGCGGAAGGGGTTAATGAAAAACTGTTTTTT,CASSPDAEGVNEKLFF
NA,TRBD1,14,TRBV5-1,TRBJ1-1,TGCGCCAGCGGACAGGGGGCGTTGAACACTGAAGCTTTCTTT,CASGQGALNTEAFF
once,TRBD1,18,TRBV15,TRBJ2-1,TGTGCCACCAGCAGAGAGCCCGGTCGGACAGGACCCTACAATGAGCAGTTCTTC,CATSREPGRTGPYNEQFF
NA,NA,15,TRBV27,TRBJ2-7,TGTGCCAGCAGTTTATCCGGGGAAGTTCTCTACGAGCAGTACTTC,CASSLSGEVLYEQYF
NA,TRBD1,15,TRBV9,TRBJ1-2,TGTGCCAGCAGCTTAGACTCCCAGGGGGCTGACGGCTACACCTTC,CASSLDSQGADGYTF
NA,NA,12,TRBV7-3,TRBJ2-3,TGTGCCAGTCAGCTTGGAGCGGATACGCAGTATTTT,CASQLGADTQYF
once,NA,14,TRBV18,TRBJ2-7,TGTGCCAGCTCACCAGGCCAGGGAACCTACGAGCAGTACTTC,CASSPGQGTYEQYF
NA,TRBD1,14,TRBV19,TRBJ1-5,TGTGCCAGTCGCCGGGACAGGGAGAATCAGCCCCAGCATTTT,CASRRDRENQPQHF
NA,NA,16,TRBV19,TRBJ1-5,TGTGCCAGTACCGGACGAGGGAGTCGGAGGATTCAGCCCCAGCATTTT,CASTGRGSRRIQPQHF
NA,NA,15,TRBV5-1,TRBJ1-6,TGCGCCAGCAGCGAAGGGAGCTCCTATAATTCACCCCTCCACTTT,CASSEGSSYNSPLHF
NA,TRBD1,16,TRBV7-9,TRBJ2-1,TGTGCCAGCAGCCCAACCGCCGGGACAGTCTACAATGAGCAGTTCTTC,CASSPTAGTVYNEQFF
NA,TRBD1,15,TRBV5-4,TRBJ1-2,TGTGCCAGCAGCCCGGGAGGGACAGAAAACTATGGCTACACCTTC,CASSPGGTENYGYTF
NA,TRBD1,17,TRBV14,TRBJ1-1,TGTGCCAGCAGCCAAGAGTACAGGGGGGTAGAGGGCACTGAAGCTTTCTTT,CASSQEYRGVEGTEAFF
NA,NA,14,TRBV29-1,TRBJ2-1,TGCAGCGCCCGAGAGGTTAGCTCCTACAATGAGCAGTTCTTC,CSAREVSSYNEQFF
NA,NA,17,TRBV5-1,TRBJ1-3,TGCGCCAGCAGCTTAGCCCCGATCAGGGCCTCTGGAAACACCATATATTTT,CASSLAPIRASGNTIYF
NA,NA,13,TRBV5-1,TRBJ1-1,TGCGCCAGCAGCTTGATCGGGAACACTGAAGCTTTCTTT,CASSLIGNTEAFF
NA,NA,14,TRBV30,TRBJ2-5,TGTGCCTGGAGTACTGGCCGGGCGGGGAGAACCCAGTACTTC,CAWSTGRAGRTQYF
few,TRBD1,14,TRBV18,TRBJ2-7,TGTGCCAGCTCACCACCCGGACAGGGCAGGGAGCAGTACTTC,CASSPPGQGREQYF